Sequencing of this T cell receptor beta chain was carried out in a study of human versus mouse CDR3 diversity and MHC coevolution. The trim removed 7 bases at V and 4 bases at J, leaving 9 bases unmatched. Germline CDR1 is GTSNPN and CDR2 is SVGIG (reference sequence). The CDR3 length is 13 residues. Assay used: immunoSEQ multiplex PCR; TCRdb lists only in-frame clones, some missing. The sample lists fewer than 80,000 clones; 85% to 95% were seen once. V and J are TRBV30 and TRBJ2-5; TRBD1 matches 7 bases. Sequencing input: naive CD4+ T cells from blood. Described subset: CD45RO-negative CD62L-positive naive CD4 T cells. This sequence originates from a person aged 25 to 69 in good health. CDR3 sequence reads: CASSRGIGETQYF. The CDR3 DNA reads as TGTGCCTCTTCCAGGGGGATCGGAGAGACCCAGTACTTC.